The following is a T cell receptor (beta chain) sequence with its context. This clonotype was found many times. The clone's antigen remains unknown. The input lacks base qualities; no much larger clone sits a single base away. TCR libraries were constructed from roughly 400 ng RNA using the Immunoverse kit, and molecular barcoded adaptors covering alpha/delta and beta/gamma chains were employed. TCR library preparation used the same RNA that went into transcriptome sequencing. TCR libraries were sequenced on an Illumina HiSeq 4000 with 2 x 150 cycles. The paper's data handling went like this. Using MiXCR, which included quality filtering and error correction, TCR reads were aligned to human V, D, J and C references and then assembled into CDR3 clonotypes. The tcR package in R was used for analysis of clonotype counts and gene usage diversity. Raw mapping reads were checked after the RNA-seq reads had been mapped by STAR aligner version 2.5.3a onto the human GRCh37 genome. To test the effect of sequencing depth on detected clonotypes, IR-seq fastq files were randomly downsampled using Seqtk 1.3. Through fastp at Q25 and MiXCR, TCRdb rebuilt clones from the public reads, retaining in-frame beta chains. Merged by CDR3 protein, the rows form single entries marked with the most common genes and DNA. These V and J calls are TCRdb output, not the study's own analysis. This sample has over 50,000 distinct CDR3 sequences in its table, and roughly 19% of those were observed once. The top ten hold more than 12% of the sample.

Bone marrow was sampled from every patient at the time of active disease. Bone marrow mononuclear cells were isolated by Ficoll-Hypaque density gradient centrifugation. CD138-negative cells were obtained by negative selection after labeling with CD138 magnetic microbeads on a MACS separator, removing myeloma plasma cells. Purity of the isolated cells was checked by flow cytometry on an Attune NxT using CD138 antibodies. TRIzol reagent was used to extract total RNA, and a NanoDrop spectrophotometer was used to quantify the extracted RNA. For each patient, the CD138-negative bone marrow sample underwent paired RNA-seq and IR-seq. V has 5 bases trimmed and J has 7 bases trimmed; junction bases matching no gene number 4. Per the germline V gene, SQVTM is the CDR1 and ANQGSEA is the CDR2. Counted from cysteine to phenylalanine, this CDR3 has 13 amino acids. The sequence is cut down to CDR3 DNA, 39 bases in frame from base 1.

These data are taken from a study of read filtering for tumor transcriptome and immune sequencing (dated by TCRdb to the early 2020s). Background for the entire study: The cohort was composed of 17 male and 11 to 15 female patients, with a mean age of roughly 70 years and an age range of roughly 40 to 80. By revised international staging, eight or nine patients were R-ISS I, some 17 were R-ISS II and about seven were R-ISS III. Whole-transcriptome libraries were prepared with the TruSeq RNA Access Library Prep Kit after DNase treatment. Per sample, about 3.5 to 10.27 million TCR-region mapped reads were obtained with IR-seq, compared with only roughly 75 to 1,400 with RNA-seq. TCR repertoires obtained by targeted immune repertoire sequencing and by bulk whole-transcriptome sequencing performed on the same bone marrow samples were compared. As a main aim, a read-filtering strategy for immune repertoire data was addressed, with the specific question being whether clonotypes supported by a single read should be removed.

Overall results and qualifications from the work: The sorted CD138-negative fraction was composed of a mixed bone marrow immune population rather than of purified T cells. When single-read clonotypes were removed, the proportions of shared clonotypes in IR-seq and RNA-seq correlated more strongly. Compared with RNA-seq, IR-seq captured clonotypes at much greater depth and more reliably, and a smaller IR-seq throughput was enough to identify most of the shared clonotypes. Single-read clonotypes made up roughly 81% of clonotypes but roughly 3.5% of total reads in IR-seq, and approximately 73% of clonotypes and approximately 42% of reads in RNA-seq.

The sequence is built from TRBV29-1 and TRBJ2-2, with TRBD1 matching 10 junction bases. This clonotype was obtained from a donor over 35 with multiple myeloma. Sequenced sample: a population of CD138-negative cells sorted from bone marrow. Sample cell subset or site, as interpreted from the label and publication: bone marrow mononuclear cells depleted of CD138+ plasma/myeloma cells by negative magnetic selection. CDR3 loop: CSVPGQGHGELFF. The nucleotide sequence is TGCAGCGTTCCGGGACAGGGGCACGGGGAGCTGTTTTTT.